Presented here are 5 T cell receptor beta chains from one specimen sequenced in a study of cytomegalovirus exposure and HLA in healthy donors. The study ran its PCR with 60 Vbeta and 13 Jbeta primers. Libraries were prepared by immunoSEQ multiplex PCR; TCRdb keeps only in-frame clonotypes and omits some of them. The data show some 92,000 clones, with around 75% seen just once and approximately 11% held by the top ten. Specimen: PBMCs. All receptors come from a man aged 18-30 years in good health and CMV-seropositive.

The chain uses TRBV6-1 and TRBJ2-1, with TRBD2 matching 7 bases. V lost 4 bases and J lost 1; bases outside the gene matches: 7. The CDR3 has 16 residues. Germline values: CDR1 MNHNS, CDR2 SASEGT. In DNA, the CDR3 is TGTGCCAGCAGTGTAAGACTAGCAGCGTCCTACAATGAGCAGTTCTTC. It yields the protein CASSVRLAASYNEQFF.

The chain carries TRBV5-6 and TRBJ2-3; D call uncertain. Germline CDR1 and CDR2: SGHDT and YYEEEE. The CDR3 is 13 amino acids. The V gene lost 3 bases and the J gene lost 8 bases, with 13 bases spanning the gap. CDR3 residues: CASSSSSGRTQYF. DNA of the CDR3: TGTGCCAGCAGCTCTTCAAGTGGCCGTACGCAGTATTTT. The whole variable domain, filled in from reference TRBV5-6 and TRBJ2-3, reads DAGVTQSPTHLIKTRGQQVTLRCSPKSGHDTVSWYQQALGQGPQFIFQYYEEEERQRGNFPDRFSGHQFPNYSSELNVNALLLGDSALYLCASSSSSGRTQYFGPGTRLTVL.

The chain couples TRBV30 to TRBJ1-1; 7 nucleotides align to TRBD1. CDR3 length: 14 amino acids. With V trimmed by 2 bases and J by 10 bases, 13 bases remained unmatched. The V gene's germline CDR1 is GTSNPN and CDR2 SVGIG (reference sequence). The CDR3, as DNA: TGTGCCTGGAGTATGGACAGGTTTGGTGGTGGAGCTTTCTTT. As protein: CAWSMDRFGGGAFF.

Regarding this clone: The junction departs from germline at one end; a sequencing error may be responsible. The chain links TRBV5-4 to TRBJ2-1, with 11 bases that match TRBD2. The CDR3 has 16 residues. The germline V gene encodes CDR1 SGHNT and CDR2 YYREEE (reference sequence). For the CDR3, the DNA is TGTGCCAGCAGCTTGGATAGCGGGGGGGCCTACGATGAGCAGTTCTTC. Its protein is CASSLDSGGAYDEQFF. Using reference TRBV5-4 and TRBJ2-1 for the parts outside the CDR3, the full variable domain is ETGVTQSPTHLIKTRGQQVTLRCSSQSGHNTVSWYQQALGQGPQFIFQYYREEENGRGNFPPRFSGLQFPNYSSELNVNALELDDSALYLCASSLDSGGAYDEQFFGPGTRLTVL.

The sample holds a few counts of this clone. The CDR3 nucleotides read TGTGCCTGGAGTACCGGACAGGGGGGCACCACTGAAGCTTTCTTT. Its translation: CAWSTGQGGTTEAFF. V gene TRBV30 combines with J gene TRBJ1-1; TRBD1 agrees at 10 bases. The length of the CDR3 is 15 residues. CDR1 and CDR2 from the germline V gene are GTSNPN and SVGIG (reference sequence). J gave up 4 bases and V 2 bases, and 7 bases lay outside the gene matches. The full variable domain, in which reference TRBV30 and TRBJ1-1 provide the parts outside the CDR3, is SQTIHQWPATLVQPVGSPLSLECTVEGTSNPNLYWYRQAAGRGLQLLFYSVGIGQISSEVPQNLSASRPQDRQFILSSKKLLLSDSGFYLCAWSTGQGGTTEAFFGQGTRLTVV.